The 15 T cell receptor beta chains presented below share a single source sample, sequenced in a study of blood T cell repertoires in COVID-19. The table came from immunoSEQ multiplex PCR; TCRdb's copy has only in-frame clones and leaves some out. The table includes around 130,000 clones, 75% to 90% detected once. The sequencing sample was made of peripheral blood. The receptors stem from a man in his sixties or seventies with active or convalescent COVID-19.

The chain has TRBV18 and TRBJ1-5; 9 bases fit TRBD1. Trimming took 3 bases from V and 3 from J; bases not matched to a gene: 6. CDR1 KGHSH and CDR2 LQKENI come from the germline V gene. This CDR3 contains 16 residues. As DNA, the CDR3 is TGTGCCAGCTCACCCATAGGGACAGGGAACAATCAGCCCCAGCATTTT. It is translated as CASSPIGTGNNQPQHF.

The V and J genes are TRBV6-2 or TRBV6-3 and TRBJ2-7, with 9 positions matching TRBD2. CDR1 and CDR2 (germline): MNHEY, SVGEGT. The junction had 6 bases not matched to a gene; V was cut back by 4 bases and J by 2 bases. CDR3 length equals 15 residues. CDR3 sequence: CASSSAGTSPYEQYF. In DNA form, the CDR3 reads TGTGCCAGCAGTTCGGCCGGGACTAGCCCCTACGAGCAGTACTTC.

The chain has TRBV4-1 and TRBJ1-2; 7 bases line up with TRBD1. Germline CDR1 is MGHRA and CDR2 is YSYEKL. This CDR3 is 14 amino acids long. V lost 4 bases and J lost 4; bases outside the gene matches: 6. CDR3 DNA sequence: TGCGCCAGCAGCCTCACCGGGACAGTCTATGGCTACACCTTC. Protein: CASSLTGTVYGYTF.

The CDR3, as DNA: TGTGCCAGCAGATTACAGGGGTATAGCAATCAGCCCCAGCATTTT. Amino acids: CASRLQGYSNQPQHF. The chain couples TRBV6-5 to TRBJ1-5, with 7 bases lining up with TRBD1. Germline values: CDR1 MNHEY, CDR2 SVGAGI. J lost 0 bases, V lost 6 bases, and 5 bases had no gene match. This CDR3 has 15 amino acids.

The chain combines TRBV9 with TRBJ1-4; maybe TRBD1 (5 bases). The CDR3 is 17 residues long. Trimming stripped 4 bases from V and 3 bases from J, with 19 bases between. Germline loops: CDR1 SGDLS, CDR2 YYNGEE. CDR3: CASSPHRGGGANEKLFF. The CDR3 DNA sequence: TGTGCCAGCAGCCCTCACCGCGGGGGAGGAGCTAATGAAAAACTGTTTTTT.

The chain recombines TRBV30 with TRBJ2-5; the D gene is possibly TRBD2 (6 bases). The V and J ends lost 1 base and 3 bases respectively, with 12 bases between them. Germline values: CDR1 GTSNPN, CDR2 SVGIG (reference sequence). The CDR3 spans 14 residues. CDR3 nucleotides: TGTGCCTGGAGTGCTTCGGGGGTGGAAGAGACCCAGTACTTC. Amino acid sequence: CAWSASGVEETQYF.

The rearrangement joins TRBV5-6 to TRBJ1-2, with 10 bases that match TRBD1. The CDR3 sequence is 14 residues long. The trim removed 0 bases at V and 10 bases at J, leaving 6 bases unmatched. Per germline, CDR1 SGHDT and CDR2 YYEEEE. CDR3 sequence (DNA): TGTGCCAGCAGCTTGGATTCGGGGACAGGGGACTACACCTTC. Residues: CASSLDSGTGDYTF.

The gene calls are TRBV7-9 and TRBJ1-2; tentatively, D is TRBD1 (6 bases). Germline assignment: CDR1 SEHNR and CDR2 FQNEAQ (reference sequence). V lost 5 bases, J lost 5 bases, and 18 bases lay in between. The CDR3 runs to 15 residues. The CDR3 here is CASSPRGGLEYGYTF. Here the CDR3 DNA reads TGTGCCAGCAGCCCAAGGGGGGGATTAGAGTATGGCTACACCTTC.

In this sample, this clone turned up once. V gene TRBV6-5 combines with J gene TRBJ2-5; perhaps TRBD1 as D (5 bases). V was cut by 8 bases and J by 0 bases, with 10 bases left in between. Germline V CDR1 and CDR2: MNHEY, SVGAGI. The CDR3 contains 13 residues. CDR3 nucleotide sequence: TGTGCCAGCTACAAGGGGAACCAAGAGACCCAGTACTTC. Amino acids: CASYKGNQETQYF.

This rearrangement joins TRBV30 to TRBJ1-1; D not resolved. Germline CDR1 GTSNPN, CDR2 SVGIG (reference sequence). The CDR3 is 11 amino acids. V lost 2 bases to trimming and J lost 6 bases, with 7 bases between them. CDR3 amino acids: CAWSMTPEAFF. The CDR3 nucleotides read TGTGCCTGGAGTATGACACCTGAAGCTTTCTTT.

This sequence joins TRBV6-6 and TRBJ1-2, with D possibly matching TRBD1 (5 bases). Germline CDR1 MNHNY, CDR2 SVGAGI (reference sequence). V lost 6 bases and J 3 bases, leaving 17 bases between the germline ends. This CDR3 has 15 residues. The CDR3: CASRSGSIGDYGYTF. The CDR3 DNA reads TGTGCCAGCAGATCCGGCTCTATAGGGGACTATGGCTACACCTTC.

The chain carries TRBV27 and TRBJ2-5; D is perhaps TRBD1 (6 bases). This CDR3 is built from 13 residues. Trimming took off 5 bases at V and 4 bases at J, with 11 bases between the two ends. In germline, CDR1 is MNHEY, CDR2 SMNVEV (reference sequence). The CDR3 spells CASSVQGRETQYF. The CDR3 DNA reads as TGTGCCAGCAGTGTACAGGGTAGAGAGACCCAGTACTTC.

V gene TRBV7-9 combines with J gene TRBJ2-7, with 10 bases identical to TRBD2. Germline assignment: CDR1 SEHNR and CDR2 FQNEAQ (reference sequence). J lost 2 bases, V lost 4 bases, and 5 bases had no gene match. CDR3 length: 15 residues. The CDR3 coding sequence is TGTGCCAGCAGCTCCGCAGCGGGAGGGCCCTACGAGCAGTACTTC. This codes for CASSSAAGGPYEQYF.

The chain carries TRBV15 and TRBJ2-7; a possible D gene is TRBD1 (5 bases). Germline assignment: CDR1 LNHNV and CDR2 YYDKDF (reference sequence). V gave up 5 bases and J gave up 2 bases, with 19 bases separating them. The CDR3 contains 16 residues. Here the CDR3 DNA reads TGTGCCACCAGCCCTACAGGAGTTCCCCTCGCCTACGAGCAGTACTTC. Protein: CATSPTGVPLAYEQYF.

This clone was found a few times. A read error may explain this, as a much larger clone is one base away. Other DNA sequences of this sample code for an identical CDR3. The chain carries TRBV15 and TRBJ2-7; 7 bases map to TRBD1. CDR3 length: 14 amino acids. Germline V gene lookup returns CDR1 LNHNV and CDR2 YYDKDF (reference sequence). V was pared by 1 base and J by 6 bases, with 6 bases of the junction left unmatched. The CDR3 region is CATSRVDRDGEQYF. The CDR3 nucleotides read TGTGCCACCAGCAGAGTAGACAGGGACGGCGAGCAGTACTTC.